One and the same sample provided the 13 T cell receptor beta chains below, sequenced in a study of blood T cells in healthy people across ages. Using a J-beta primer mix together with a sample-barcoded 5' primer, a second PCR was run for roughly 6 to 11 cycles. TCRdb redid the calling of the 5' RACE reads with MiXCR, one entry per CDR3 protein. The sample carries about 1,500,000 distinct CDR3 sequences, 28% recorded once. The sample taken for sequencing was blood. These receptors all stem from a woman under 40 in good health.

This clonotype was seen a few times. This chain uses TRBV25-1 with TRBJ1-1; 8 bases match TRBD1. The germline V gene has CDR1 MGHDK and CDR2 SYGVNS. The V segment lost 3 bases and the J segment 8 bases; nucleotides outside the gene matches: 2. The CDR3 extends over 12 amino acids. CDR3 amino acids: CASSEQGAEAFF. CDR3 in DNA: TGTGCCAGCAGTGAGCAGGGGGCGGAAGCTTTCTTT.

In its sample, this clonotype was seen once. The chain combines TRBV7-6 with TRBJ2-7; D may correspond to TRBD1 or TRBD2 (6 bases each). The CDR3 is made up of 15 amino acids. Germline CDR1 is SGHVS and CDR2 is FNYEAQ. Trimming took 7 bases from V and 3 from J, leaving 19 bases between them. The CDR3 sequence: CASTLTEGGSYEQYF. Here the CDR3 DNA reads TGTGCCAGCACGTTAACGGAGGGGGGTAGCTACGAGCAGTACTTC.

This clonotype came up a few times. The chain recombines TRBV10-2 with TRBJ2-3; D possibly corresponds to TRBD2 (6 bases). Trimming cost V 3 bases and J 6 bases, with 16 bases left between them. Germline V gene data show CDR1 as WSHSY and CDR2 as SAAADI. This CDR3 comprises 15 residues. The CDR3 nucleotides are TGCGCCAGCAGTGACACGGGAGATAGGGCGGATACGCAGTATTTT. It encodes CASSDTGDRADTQYF.

This sequence joins TRBV20-1 and TRBJ1-2; unclear D gene. Germline lookup yields CDR1 DFQATT and CDR2 SNEGSKA (reference sequence). The CDR3 extends over 17 amino acids. The germline V and J ends were trimmed by 3 bases and 5 bases, with 25 bases remaining between them. CDR3 DNA sequence: TGCAGTGCTAGGAGGTTGAAATGGACGGAAGAACTTTATGGCTACACCTTC. Translation gives CSARRLKWTEELYGYTF.

This sequence joins TRBV15 and TRBJ2-2; 9 bases fit TRBD1. The V gene end was trimmed by 8 bases and the J gene end by 0 bases; junction bases not matched to a gene: 10. The length of the CDR3 is 17 residues. Germline assignment: CDR1 LNHNV and CDR2 YYDKDF (reference sequence). CDR3 residues: CATSISRQGANTGELFF. The CDR3 coding sequence is TGTGCCACCTCCATCTCGAGACAGGGGGCGAACACCGGGGAGCTGTTTTTT.

This clonotype was counted only a few times. The rearrangement joins TRBV12-3 or TRBV12-4 to TRBJ1-6, with 8 bases that match TRBD1. V was pared by 4 bases and J by 10 bases, with 6 bases of the junction left unmatched. CDR3 length: 14 residues. CDR3 nucleotide sequence: TGTGCCAGCAGTTCCGGACAGGGCTCCTCACCCCTCCACTTT. Translation: CASSSGQGSSPLHF.

With respect to this clonotype: At one boundary the junction diverges from the germline segment, which might be a read error. The chain has TRBV3-1 and TRBJ2-5; tentative D call: TRBD1 (6 bases). This CDR3 contains 15 residues. Looked up from germline, CDR1 is LGHDT and CDR2 is YNNKEL (reference sequence). The CDR3 bases are TGTGCCAGCGGCCAGCGCGGACAGTACCAAGAGACCCAGTACTTC. This codes for CASGQRGQYQETQYF.

This clonotype has more than one count but fewer than ten. The DNA of the CDR3 is TGTGCCAGCAGTTCCGGATCAGGGGCCCAGTACTTC. This sequence encodes CASSSGSGAQYF. The chain uses TRBV28 and TRBJ2-5; possibly TRBD1 for D (6 bases). Trimming removed 4 bases at V and 9 bases at J, with 12 bases between. CDR1 is MDHEN and CDR2 is SYDVKM in the germline V gene. CDR3 length equals 12 residues. The whole variable domain, filled in from reference TRBV28 and TRBJ2-5, reads DVKVTQSSRYLVKRTGEKVFLECVQDMDHENMFWYRQDPGLGLRLIYFSYDVKMKEKGDIPEGYSVSREKKERFSLILESASTNQTSMYLCASSSGSGAQYFGPGTRLLVL.

This clonotype was detected many times. CDR3 residues: CASTPPTGPPYEQYF. The CDR3 DNA reads TGTGCCAGCACACCGCCCACAGGGCCCCCCTACGAGCAGTACTTC. The chain carries TRBV28 and TRBJ2-7; tentative D call: TRBD1 (6 bases). The V and J ends lost 7 bases and 2 bases respectively, with 18 bases between them. CDR1 and CDR2 from the germline V gene are MDHEN and SYDVKM. This CDR3 spans 15 amino acids.

Only a few counts were recorded for this clonotype. J is TRBJ2-1 and V is TRBV5-5, with 10 bases aligning to TRBD1. Per the germline V gene, CDR1 is SGHKS and CDR2 is YYEKEE (reference sequence). The J segment lost 4 bases and the V segment lost 2 bases, leaving 3 bases of the junction unmatched. This CDR3 has 15 amino acids. The CDR3 DNA is TGTGCCAGCAGCTTACGGGACAGGGGTTACAATGAGCAGTTCTTC. Amino acid sequence: CASSLRDRGYNEQFF.

Turning to this clonotype: Being one base from a much bigger clone, this may be a read error. The genes are TRBV20-1 and TRBJ2-3, with 7 bases matching TRBD1. V lost 2 bases, J lost 6 bases, and 8 bases stayed unmatched. CDR1 is DFQATT, CDR2 SNEGSKA, per germline (reference sequence). This CDR3 contains 14 residues. CDR3 loop: CSARRGGGRDTQYF. DNA for the CDR3: TGCAGTGCTAGACGAGGGGGCGGAAGGGATACGCAGTATTTT.

This clonotype was counted ten times or more. The genes are TRBV10-2 and TRBJ1-1; D remains unclear. From germline, CDR1 is WSHSY and CDR2 SAAADI. Trimming cost V 0 bases and J 3 bases, with 8 bases left between them. The CDR3 has 14 amino acids. The CDR3: CASSESPDYTEAFF. Written as DNA, the CDR3 is TGCGCCAGCAGTGAGTCGCCAGACTACACTGAAGCTTTCTTT.

The chain carries TRBV20-1 and TRBJ1-6, with TRBD1 matching over 7 bases. With V trimmed by 7 bases and J by 7 bases, 4 bases remained unmatched. The germline V gene encodes CDR1 DFQATT and CDR2 SNEGSKA (reference sequence). The CDR3 is 12 residues long. The CDR3: CSGGTANSPLHF. CDR3 bases: TGCAGTGGAGGGACAGCCAATTCACCCCTCCACTTT.